This TCR beta chain was recorded in a study of blood T cells in healthy people across ages (dated by TCRdb to the mid-2010s). Background on the whole study: In model experiments, template switching captured about one uniquely barcoded TCR beta cDNA molecule for every two T cells. Using deep sequencing normalized with unique cDNA molecular identifiers, the study measured how TCR beta repertoire diversity changes with age. The donors were divided into four age groups: young (average around 16 years), middle-aged (approximately 39), aged (approximately 62) and long-lived (approximately 74). To avoid experimental bias, donors of different ages were distributed randomly across sequencing lanes. The study analyzed two additional independent replicas of 1 million unique cDNA reads from the same blood draw for two donors, one aged 18 to 29 and one aged 80 or older.

Study-wide findings and limitations: Observed TCR beta diversity per million T cells fell roughly linearly with age, and a significant reduction was already apparent by age about 36. Because donor CMV infection status was unknown, age-related changes in expanded clonotypes were potentially confounded. Conclusive comparison of naive and antigen-experienced compartments was prevented by the profiling of bulk unsorted PBMCs. Compared with the aged group, the long-lived group had more naive CD4+ T cells, fewer expanded clones and increased TCR diversity, a pattern suggesting age selection. The percentage of naive T cells measured by flow cytometry correlated strongly with observed TCR beta diversity. Total diversity estimates from one million sequenced T cells were considered lower bounds and underestimates.

From the cysteine through the phenylalanine, the CDR3 covers 18 amino acids. The CDR3 DNA has 54 bases and is translated from base 1. Reading the germline V gene gives CDR1 MNHNS and CDR2 SASEGT. V lost 6 bases and J lost 7 bases, and the count of bases not matched to a germline gene is 17. With respect to this clonotype: Which antigen it targets is not known. No qualities accompany the bases; no much larger clone lies one base away.

Systemically healthy Caucasian individuals from Russia, about 38 in total and aged roughly 6 to 100 years, were included as donors. Each donor gave about 9.7 milliliters of peripheral blood, drawn into EDTA-treated Vacutainer tubes. PBMCs were isolated by Ficoll-Paque density-gradient centrifugation, with at least 6 million obtained per sample. Trizol reagent was used to extract total RNA from the PBMCs, yielding at least 6 micrograms per sample. For every donor, an aliquot of PBMCs went through flow cytometry to measure the percentages of naive CD45RAhigh/CD27high T cells. The library was produced with 5' RACE. Sequencing took place on an Illumina HiSeq 2500. A second 7 to 11 cycle PCR used a sample-barcoded 5' primer and a J-beta primer mix. A unique molecular identifier was introduced onto each TCR beta cDNA molecule by a template-switch 5' adaptor carrying 12 random nucleotides. At least 2.5 million CDR3-containing paired-end reads were obtained from each sample. First-strand cDNA synthesis was performed from all RNA using the Mint cDNA synthesis kit, with priming by a TRBC-specific oligonucleotide. After uracil-DNA glycosylase treatment, a first 18-cycle PCR used universal primers M1SS and BC2_uni_R on all cDNA. The original methods were these. Normalization of each sample was performed by random selection of 1 million high-quality reads, each carrying a distinct molecular identifier. Reads with shared molecular identifiers were discarded instead of being binned into consensus sequences. MiTCR, run with a Q25 quality threshold and the strictest error-elimination algorithm, handled CDR3 identification, clonotype clustering and error correction. Lower-bound total TCR beta diversity was estimated with a nonparametric unseen species model using Euler transformation. TCRdb took the public reads, trimmed them with fastp at Q25, ran MiXCR for clone calling and kept in-frame beta chains. Duplicate CDR3 protein sequences are folded into a single record with the most common DNA and genes. TCRdb, rather than the study authors, made the V and J calls. For this sample the table gives about 1.6 million distinct CDR3 sequences, of which 30% to 40% were detected only once. The ten largest clones capture about 11% of the sample.

This clonotype was sampled from a woman in her thirties in good health. This sequence uses TRBV6-1 and TRBJ1-6, with 8 central nucleotides matching TRBD1. Sample: blood. The CDR3 has the sequence CASRPTGALSVRNSPLHF. The DNA is as follows: TGTGCCAGCAGACCGACAGGGGCCCTAAGTGTGAGAAATTCACCCCTCCACTTT.